This T cell receptor beta chain appears in the sequencing data of a study of blood T cell repertoires in COVID-19. This CDR3 is built from 11 residues. V was clipped by 5 bases and J by 10 bases, with 11 bases between them. Generated by immunoSEQ multiplex PCR, the TCRdb table keeps only in-frame clones and is missing some. In the table there are approximately 250,000 clones, 88% of which are singletons. This TCR came from a woman aged 40-49 years who had been exposed to COVID-19. Sample: PBMCs or T cells enriched from blood (not recorded which). The chain links TRBV12-3 or TRBV12-4 to TRBJ1-1; D is possibly TRBD1 (5 bases). CDR3 bases: TGTGCCAGCAGTAGGGGTGTGGGAGCTTTCTTT. It is translated as CASSRGVGAFF.